This T cell receptor beta chain was obtained from a study of cytomegalovirus exposure and HLA in healthy donors. Researchers ran the PCR with 60 Vbeta and 13 Jbeta primers. Repertoires were generated with immunoSEQ multiplex PCR, while TCRdb's copy carries only in-frame clones and drops some. The data contain about 200,000 clones, 75% to 80% of them singletons. The germline V and J ends were trimmed by 5 bases and 2 bases, with 14 bases remaining between them. This CDR3 contains 14 residues. The germline V gene encodes CDR1 SQVTM and CDR2 ANQGSEA. This sequence was found in a woman in her 30s in good health and CMV-seropositive. The specimen sequenced was PBMCs. The chain recombines TRBV29-1 with TRBJ2-3, with D possibly matching TRBD2 (5 bases). The CDR3 DNA sequence: TGCAGCGTTATCGACACCGGGATCACAGATACGCAGTATTTT. It encodes CSVIDTGITDTQYF.